The text below deals with one T cell receptor beta chain. What it binds is not known. This sample was taken from a study of breast tumors, draining lymph nodes, adjacent tissues. Study results and caveats: Compared with lymph nodes, tumors were less diverse; compared with nontumor tissue, more. Data fit most tumor T cells coming from lymph node, expanding in tumor. Tumor T cell lymph node origin was a supported hypothesis, not proven. Compared with basal-like, luminal-like tumors shared significantly more repertoire with nontumor tissue.

Breast cancer patients provided tissue from their axillary draining lymph nodes. Using its own MiXCR run on the multiplex PCR reads, TCRdb lists one record per CDR3 protein. The sample lists 150,000 or so distinct CDR3 sequences; 30% to 35% were seen once. V lost 6 bases, J lost 7 bases, and 9 bases stayed unmatched. Germline V CDR1 and CDR2: SNHLY, FYNNEI. The CDR3 runs to 14 residues. The material sequenced was axillary lymph node tissue. The clonotype originates from a female donor with breast cancer. Some clones in this sample may be carry-over from other donors' samples. This chain uses TRBV2 with TRBJ2-7, with TRBD2 matching over 10 bases. The CDR3 region is CASRSGLAAGEQYF. CDR3 DNA sequence: TGTGCCAGCAGGTCCGGACTAGCGGCGGGGGAGCAGTACTTC. Variable domain in full (rest from reference TRBV2 and TRBJ2-7): EPEVTQTPSHQVTQMGQEVILRCVPISNHLYFYWYRQILGQKVEFLVSFYNNEISEKSEIFDDQFSVERPDGSNFTLKIRSTKLEDSAMYFCASRSGLAAGEQYFGPGTRLTVT.